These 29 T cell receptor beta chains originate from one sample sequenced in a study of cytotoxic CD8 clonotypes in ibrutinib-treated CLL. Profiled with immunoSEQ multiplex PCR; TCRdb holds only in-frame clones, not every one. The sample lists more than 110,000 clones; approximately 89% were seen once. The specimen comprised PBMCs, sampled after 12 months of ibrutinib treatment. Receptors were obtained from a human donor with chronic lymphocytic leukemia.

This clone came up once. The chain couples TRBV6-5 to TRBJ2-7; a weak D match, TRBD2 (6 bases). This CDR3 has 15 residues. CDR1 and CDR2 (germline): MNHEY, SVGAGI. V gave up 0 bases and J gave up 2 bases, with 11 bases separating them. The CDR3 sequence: CASSYSAGRTYEQYF. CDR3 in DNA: TGTGCCAGCAGTTACTCGGCGGGACGGACCTACGAGCAGTACTTC.

CDR3 sequence: CASKPGNGELFF. In DNA form, the CDR3 reads TGTGCCAGCAAACCCGGAAACGGGGAGCTGTTTTTT. The rearrangement uses TRBV27 and TRBJ2-2; D unresolved. This CDR3 is 12 amino acids long. From germline, CDR1 is MNHEY and CDR2 SMNVEV (reference sequence). V lost 7 bases to trimming and J lost 7 bases, with 10 bases between them.

The CDR3 is CASSGEDSLSGNTIYF. CDR3 in DNA: TGTGCCAGCAGCGGCGAGGACAGCCTCTCTGGAAACACCATATATTTT. J is TRBJ1-3 and V is TRBV9; weak D call: TRBD1 (6 bases). Trimming took off 3 bases at V and 0 bases at J, with 13 bases between the two ends. Germline-derived CDR1 and CDR2 are SGDLS and YYNGEE. This CDR3 has 16 amino acids. Looking up the rest from reference TRBV9 and TRBJ1-3 gives the full variable domain: DSGVTQTPKHLITATGQRVTLRCSPRSGDLSVYWYQQSLDQGLQFLIQYYNGEERAKGNILERFSAQQFPDLHSELNLSSLELGDSALYFCASSGEDSLSGNTIYFGEGSWLTVV.

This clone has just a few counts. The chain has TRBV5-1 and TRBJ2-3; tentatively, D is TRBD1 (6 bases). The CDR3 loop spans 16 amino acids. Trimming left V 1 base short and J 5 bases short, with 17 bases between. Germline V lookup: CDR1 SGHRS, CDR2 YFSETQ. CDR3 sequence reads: CASSLISSGVGDTQYF. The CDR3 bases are TGCGCCAGCAGCTTGATTTCGTCAGGGGTGGGAGATACGCAGTATTTT. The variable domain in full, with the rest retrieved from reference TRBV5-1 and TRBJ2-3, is KAGVTQTPRYLIKTRGQQVTLSCSPISGHRSVSWYQQTPGQGLQFLFEYFSETQRNKGNFPGRFSGRQFSNSRSEMNVSTLELGDSALYLCASSLISSGVGDTQYFGPGTRLTVL.

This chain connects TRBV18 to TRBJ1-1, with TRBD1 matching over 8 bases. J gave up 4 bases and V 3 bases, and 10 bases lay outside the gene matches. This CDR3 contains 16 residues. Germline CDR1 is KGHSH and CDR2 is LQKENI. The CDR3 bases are TGTGCCAGCTCACCCCGGGGGTCAGGGGGCGGCACTGAAGCTTTCTTT. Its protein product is CASSPRGSGGGTEAFF.

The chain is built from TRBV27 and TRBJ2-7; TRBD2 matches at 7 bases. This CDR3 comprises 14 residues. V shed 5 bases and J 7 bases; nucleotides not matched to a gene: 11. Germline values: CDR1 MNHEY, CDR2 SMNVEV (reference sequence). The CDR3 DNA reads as TGTGCCAGCAGTCCCAGCGGGACCGGGATTGAGCAGTACTTC. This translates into CASSPSGTGIEQYF.

The CDR3 sequence is CASSTGGLGLEETQYF. CDR3 nucleotides: TGTGCCAGCAGTACAGGGGGGTTGGGACTCGAAGAGACCCAGTACTTC. The rearrangement links TRBV27 to TRBJ2-5; 8 positions agree with TRBD1. Germline CDR1 is MNHEY and CDR2 is SMNVEV (reference sequence). Trimming removed 5 bases from V and 3 bases from J; junction bases left unmatched: 11. CDR3 size: 16 residues.

The DNA of the CDR3 is TGCGCCTCGACCCGGGGGGCCCAGTACTTC. This sequence encodes CASTRGAQYF. The chain has TRBV23-1 and TRBJ2-5; 7 bases match TRBD2. TRBV23-1 is reported as an ORF; its role is uncertain. Trimming removed 11 bases from V and 9 bases from J; junction bases left unmatched: 6. This CDR3 has 10 residues.

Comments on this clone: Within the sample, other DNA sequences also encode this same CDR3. The CDR3 region has the DNA TGTGCCAGCAGTTACCAGGACAGGGGCCACGAGCAGTACTTC. This encodes CASSYQDRGHEQYF. The genes are TRBV6-6 and TRBJ2-7, with 9 bases that match TRBD1. V shed 2 bases, J shed 5 bases, and the junction held 4 bases outside the gene matches. Germline V gene lookup returns CDR1 MNHNY and CDR2 SVGAGI (reference sequence). This CDR3 region has 14 residues.

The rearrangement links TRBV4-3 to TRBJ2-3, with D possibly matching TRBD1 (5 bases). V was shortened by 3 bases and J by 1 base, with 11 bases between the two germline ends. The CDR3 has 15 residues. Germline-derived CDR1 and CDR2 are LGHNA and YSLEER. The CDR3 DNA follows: TGCGCCAGCAGCCATGGACACTCCCGCACAGATACGCAGTATTTT. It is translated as CASSHGHSRTDTQYF.

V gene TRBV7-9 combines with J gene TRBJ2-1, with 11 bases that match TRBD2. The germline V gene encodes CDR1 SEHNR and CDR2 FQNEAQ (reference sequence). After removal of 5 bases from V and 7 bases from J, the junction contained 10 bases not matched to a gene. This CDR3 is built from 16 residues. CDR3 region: CASSAVAGGPGNEQFF. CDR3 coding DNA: TGTGCCAGCAGCGCTGTAGCGGGAGGGCCAGGGAATGAGCAGTTCTTC.

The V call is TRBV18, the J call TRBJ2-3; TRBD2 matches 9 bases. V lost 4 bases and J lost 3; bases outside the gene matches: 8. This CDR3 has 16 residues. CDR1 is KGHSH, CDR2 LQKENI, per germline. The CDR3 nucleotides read TGTGCCAGCTCACAGAATAGCGGGAGTTTGACAGATACGCAGTATTTT. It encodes CASSQNSGSLTDTQYF.

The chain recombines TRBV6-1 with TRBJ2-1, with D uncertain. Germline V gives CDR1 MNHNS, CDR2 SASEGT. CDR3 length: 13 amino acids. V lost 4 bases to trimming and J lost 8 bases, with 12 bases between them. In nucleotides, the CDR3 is TGTGCCAGCAGTGTAACGTCCGTTTATGAGCAGTTCTTC. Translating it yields CASSVTSVYEQFF.

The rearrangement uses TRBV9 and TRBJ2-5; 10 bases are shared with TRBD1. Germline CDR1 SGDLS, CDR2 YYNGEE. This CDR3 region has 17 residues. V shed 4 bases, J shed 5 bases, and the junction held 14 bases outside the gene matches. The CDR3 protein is CASSPPLRTGGGETQYF. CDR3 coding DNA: TGTGCCAGCAGCCCCCCCCTCCGGACAGGGGGTGGCGAGACCCAGTACTTC. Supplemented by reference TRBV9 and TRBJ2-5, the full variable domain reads DSGVTQTPKHLITATGQRVTLRCSPRSGDLSVYWYQQSLDQGLQFLIQYYNGEERAKGNILERFSAQQFPDLHSELNLSSLELGDSALYFCASSPPLRTGGGETQYFGPGTRLLVL.

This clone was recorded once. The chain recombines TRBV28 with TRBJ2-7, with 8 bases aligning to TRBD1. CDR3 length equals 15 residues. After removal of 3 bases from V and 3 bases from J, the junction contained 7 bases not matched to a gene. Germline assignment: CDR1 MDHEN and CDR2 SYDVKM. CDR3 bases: TGTGCCAGCAGTTTCCCTCGACAGGGGAACTACGAGCAGTACTTC. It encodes CASSFPRQGNYEQYF.

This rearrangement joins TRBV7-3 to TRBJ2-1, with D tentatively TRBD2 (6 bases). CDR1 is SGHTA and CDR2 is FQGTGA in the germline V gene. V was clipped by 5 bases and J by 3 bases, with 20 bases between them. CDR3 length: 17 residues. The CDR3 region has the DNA TGTGCCAGCAGCCCCACCCGTACGGGAGTTGGCTACAATGAGCAGTTCTTC. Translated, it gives CASSPTRTGVGYNEQFF.

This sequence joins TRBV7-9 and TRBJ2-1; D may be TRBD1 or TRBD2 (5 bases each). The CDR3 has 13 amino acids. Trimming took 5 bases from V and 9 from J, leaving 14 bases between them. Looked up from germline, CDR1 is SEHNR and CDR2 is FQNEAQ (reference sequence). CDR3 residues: CASSPPPRGEQFF. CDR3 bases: TGTGCCAGCAGCCCCCCTCCGAGGGGTGAGCAGTTCTTC.

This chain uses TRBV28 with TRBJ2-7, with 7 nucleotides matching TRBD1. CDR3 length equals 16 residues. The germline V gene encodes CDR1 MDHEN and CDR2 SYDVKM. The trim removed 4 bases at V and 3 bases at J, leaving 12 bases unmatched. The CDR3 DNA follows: TGTGCCAGCAGTTGGGAGCCACAGGGGTCGAACTACGAGCAGTACTTC. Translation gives CASSWEPQGSNYEQYF.

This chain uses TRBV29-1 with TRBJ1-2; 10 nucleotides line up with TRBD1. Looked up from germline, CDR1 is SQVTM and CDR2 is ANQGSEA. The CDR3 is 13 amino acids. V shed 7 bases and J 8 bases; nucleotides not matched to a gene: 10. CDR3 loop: CSALRQGARGYTF. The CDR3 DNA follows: TGCAGCGCTCTCCGACAGGGGGCTCGGGGCTACACCTTC.

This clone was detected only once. As DNA, the CDR3 is TGTGCCACCAGCAGAGGACAGGGGGCTTCCTCTGGGGCCAACGTCCTGACTTTC. Its protein product is CATSRGQGASSGANVLTF. This chain links TRBV15 with TRBJ2-6; 10 bases align to TRBD1. Germline CDR1 reads LNHNV; CDR2 reads YYDKDF (reference sequence). V dropped 1 base and J dropped 0; count of bases not matched to a gene: 3. The CDR3 loop spans 18 amino acids.

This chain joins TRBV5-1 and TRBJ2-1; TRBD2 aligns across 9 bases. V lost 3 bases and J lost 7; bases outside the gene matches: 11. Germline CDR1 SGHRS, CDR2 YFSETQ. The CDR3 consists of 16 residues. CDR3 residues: CASSSLGLAGDNEQFF. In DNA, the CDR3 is TGCGCCAGCAGCTCCCTGGGGTTAGCGGGAGATAATGAGCAGTTCTTC. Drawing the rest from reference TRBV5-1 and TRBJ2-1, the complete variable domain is KAGVTQTPRYLIKTRGQQVTLSCSPISGHRSVSWYQQTPGQGLQFLFEYFSETQRNKGNFPGRFSGRQFSNSRSEMNVSTLELGDSALYLCASSSLGLAGDNEQFFGPGTRLTVL.

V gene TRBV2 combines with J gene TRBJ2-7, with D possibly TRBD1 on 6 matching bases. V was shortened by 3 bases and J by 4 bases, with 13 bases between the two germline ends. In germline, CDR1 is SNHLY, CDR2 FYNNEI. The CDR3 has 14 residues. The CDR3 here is CASSENRDLYEQYF. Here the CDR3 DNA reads TGTGCCAGCAGTGAGAACAGGGACCTGTACGAGCAGTACTTC. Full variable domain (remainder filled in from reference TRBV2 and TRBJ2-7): EPEVTQTPSHQVTQMGQEVILRCVPISNHLYFYWYRQILGQKVEFLVSFYNNEISEKSEIFDDQFSVERPDGSNFTLKIRSTKLEDSAMYFCASSENRDLYEQYFGPGTRLTVT.

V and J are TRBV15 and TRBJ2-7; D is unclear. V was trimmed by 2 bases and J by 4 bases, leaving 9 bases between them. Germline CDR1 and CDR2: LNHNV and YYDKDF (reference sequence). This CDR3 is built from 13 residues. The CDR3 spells CATSRFFDYEQYF. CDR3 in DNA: TGTGCCACCAGCAGATTTTTCGATTACGAGCAGTACTTC.

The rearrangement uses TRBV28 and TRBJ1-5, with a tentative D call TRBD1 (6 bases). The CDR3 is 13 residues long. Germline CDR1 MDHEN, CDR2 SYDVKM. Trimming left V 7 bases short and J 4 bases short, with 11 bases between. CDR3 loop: CASTWGANQPQHF. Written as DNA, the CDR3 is TGTGCCAGCACATGGGGGGCGAATCAGCCCCAGCATTTT.

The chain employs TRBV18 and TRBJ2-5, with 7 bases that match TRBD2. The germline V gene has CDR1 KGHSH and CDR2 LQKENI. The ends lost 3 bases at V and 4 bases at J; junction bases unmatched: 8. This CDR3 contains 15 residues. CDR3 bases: TGTGCCAGCTCACCGCTAGCGGAGATAGGAGAGACCCAGTACTTC. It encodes CASSPLAEIGETQYF.

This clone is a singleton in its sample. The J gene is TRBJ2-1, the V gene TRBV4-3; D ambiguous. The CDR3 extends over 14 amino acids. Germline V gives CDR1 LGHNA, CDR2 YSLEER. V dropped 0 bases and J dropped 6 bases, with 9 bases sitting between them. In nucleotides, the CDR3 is TGCGCCAGCAGCCAAGAAGGATGGGGCAATGAGCAGTTCTTC. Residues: CASSQEGWGNEQFF.

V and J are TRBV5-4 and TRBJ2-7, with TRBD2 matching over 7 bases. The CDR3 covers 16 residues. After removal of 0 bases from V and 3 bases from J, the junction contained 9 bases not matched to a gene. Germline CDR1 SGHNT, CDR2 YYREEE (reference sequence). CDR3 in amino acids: CASSLESGTNFYEQYF. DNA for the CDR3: TGTGCCAGCAGCTTGGAATCCGGGACTAATTTCTACGAGCAGTACTTC. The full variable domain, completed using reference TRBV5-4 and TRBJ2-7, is ETGVTQSPTHLIKTRGQQVTLRCSSQSGHNTVSWYQQALGQGPQFIFQYYREEENGRGNFPPRFSGLQFPNYSSELNVNALELDDSALYLCASSLESGTNFYEQYFGPGTRLTVT.

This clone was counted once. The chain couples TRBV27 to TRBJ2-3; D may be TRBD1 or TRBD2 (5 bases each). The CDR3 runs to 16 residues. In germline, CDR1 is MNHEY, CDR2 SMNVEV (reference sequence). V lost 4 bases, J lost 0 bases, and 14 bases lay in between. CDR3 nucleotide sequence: TGTGCCAGCAGTTCGCTTCCGGGACCGAGCACAGATACGCAGTATTTT. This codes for CASSSLPGPSTDTQYF.

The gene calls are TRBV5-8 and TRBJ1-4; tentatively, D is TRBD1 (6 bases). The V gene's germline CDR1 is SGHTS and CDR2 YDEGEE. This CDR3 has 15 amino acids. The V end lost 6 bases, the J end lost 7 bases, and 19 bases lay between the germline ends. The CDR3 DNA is TGTGCCAGCAACCTTAACCGGGGGGGCCGTGAAAAACTGTTTTTT. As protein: CASNLNRGGREKLFF.